The clone carrying this T cell receptor beta chain appeared a few times. Antigen: not known. The data derive from a study of post-analysis software for immune sequencing data. Unique-molecular-identifier-tagged TCR beta cDNA libraries were used. TCRdb redid the calling of the PCR reads with MiXCR, one entry per CDR3 protein. The table has 650,000 to 900,000 distinct CDR3 sequences, 40% to 55% seen once. The CDR3 totals 14 residues. Germline V CDR1 and CDR2: DFQATT, SNEGSKA (reference sequence). General study findings and limits: Relative to controls, patients with multiple sclerosis showed significantly lower normalized Chao1 diversity. A few TRBV segments appeared more often in patients than in controls, and TRBV5-6, TRBV5-1 and TRBV20-1 were among these.

This chain joins TRBV20-1 and TRBJ2-7; 10 nucleotides align to TRBD2. The end of the DNA aligns better with TRBJ2-4, so the J call may be wrong. The TCR was taken from a girl aged 5 to 17 with multiple sclerosis. The sequencing input was blood. The CDR3 protein is CSARVLAGQNIQYF. The CDR3 DNA follows: TGCAGTGCTAGAGTACTAGCGGGACAGAACATTCAGTACTTC.